This TCR beta chain was identified during a study of graft-versus-host responses after intestinal transplantation. About the study: Anti-thymocyte globulin induction preceded approximately three years of tacrolimus and steroid maintenance in all recipients. Study results and limitations: Peak GvH clone levels in circulation were associated with early post-transplant HvG declines. Across patients carrying graft-donor T cell macrochimerism, allografts held high graft-versus-host to host-versus-graft clonal ratios.

With roughly 200,000 irradiated, violet-dye-labeled stimulator cells, roughly 200,000 CFSE-labeled responder cells were plated. The authors sorted proliferating CFSE-low CD3+CD4+ and CD3+CD8+ responders after the reaction. Trimming cost V 4 bases and J 3 bases, with 13 bases left between them. In germline, CDR1 is MNHNY, CDR2 SVGAGI (reference sequence). This CDR3 region has 14 residues. Sequenced by immunoSEQ multiplex PCR; TCRdb stores in-frame clones only, minus some. The sample lists around 21,000 clones, about a third occurring once. J is TRBJ2-7 and V is TRBV6-6; a possible D gene is TRBD1 (5 bases). Material: alloreactive CD8+ T cells from a mixed lymphocyte reaction culture, obtained before intestinal transplant. Subset described: CFSE-low proliferating T cells sorted from roughly six-day pre-transplant mixed lymphocyte reaction (GvH or HvG direction). The receptor's source is a human patient who received an intestinal transplant. In DNA, the CDR3 is TGTGCCAGCAGTTTTGACAGCGCTCTCTACGAGCAGTACTTC. Translated, it gives CASSFDSALYEQYF.